Detailed here is one T cell receptor (beta chain). In the PCR, 60 Vbeta and 13 Jbeta primers were used. This table comes from immunoSEQ multiplex PCR, and its TCRdb copy is limited to in-frame clones, with some not included. The table lists roughly 190,000 clones, approximately 79% of them singletons, with 6.3% in the top ten. The sample originates from a study of cytomegalovirus exposure and HLA in healthy donors. Germline CDR1 is SGHRS and CDR2 is YFSETQ. V was trimmed by 0 bases and J by 5 bases, leaving 17 bases between them. This CDR3 comprises 16 residues. This sequence joins TRBV5-1 and TRBJ2-5, with D possibly TRBD2 on 5 matching bases. Material: PBMCs. This receptor was identified in a man between 35 and 55 years old in good health and CMV-seropositive. CDR3 coding DNA: TGCGCCAGCAGCTTGGCAAACGGGGAAGGCGGGGAGACCCAGTACTTC. Translating it yields CASSLANGEGGETQYF.